This T cell receptor beta chain was identified during a study of regulatory T cells in long-lasting Graves disease (dated by TCRdb to the early 2020s). Context from the whole study: Newly diagnosed Graves' disease patients had taken antithyroid drugs for less than 3 months. This study used TCR sequencing and RNA sequencing of peripheral blood to compare persistent Graves' disease patients against newly diagnosed Graves' disease patients. The study took place in China and was registered as a clinical trial. A total of about 35 samples underwent TCR sequencing, from about 13 patients with persistent Graves' disease and 20 or so patients with newly diagnosed Graves' disease.

Ends trimmed: V by 5 bases, J by 4 bases; bases unmatched to a gene: 11. The CDR3 runs 16 residues from the cysteine to the phenylalanine. Only the CDR3 region is kept as DNA, spanning 48 bases read in frame from base 1. CDR1 and CDR2, looked up from the germline V gene, are MDHEN and SYDVKM. The time point tag for this specimen amounts to: newly diagnosed GD, antithyroid drugs for less than 3 months. For both TCR sequencing and RNA sequencing, RNA was extracted from PBMCs using TRIzol. The diagnosis of Graves' disease was made according to American Thyroid Association guidelines. Patients were recruited from an endocrinology department in Xi'an, China. Each patient gave approximately 10 milliliters of peripheral blood, collected in an EDTA anticoagulant tube. Ficoll Paque Plus density gradient separation was used to isolate PBMCs, and no additional T cell sorting was done. An Agilent 2100 Bioanalyzer and agarose gel were used to check RNA quality, while a NanoDrop 2000 measured RNA concentration.

What the authors observed across the whole study: Preferential use of TRBV28, TRBJ1-2 and TRBJ2-5 was observed in persistent disease, whereas TRBV20-1 and TRBJ2-1 were favored in newly diagnosed disease. As a limitation, the authors acknowledged that the small sample size may reduce accuracy. Compared with newly diagnosed patients, patients with persistent Graves' disease had lower TCR Shannon entropy and fewer highly expanded clones, which suggests clonal expansion. Peripheral blood alone was examined, since thyroid tissue, which constituted the primary lesion, could not be accessed. Only the TCR beta chain was sequenced and analyzed. Persistent patients shared more public clonotypes among themselves (around 2,800) than newly diagnosed patients did (approximately 900).

Receptor amplification or capture employed multiplex PCR. These reads were obtained on an Illumina HiSeq 4000. TCR beta libraries were built with iRepertoire HTBI primers and Arm-PCR amplification of CDR3 regions. PCR products were gel purified before sequencing. The paper's data handling went like this. Gene usage analysis of CDR3 amino acid clonotypes relied on the roughly 67 TRBV and 15 or so TRBJ segments identified across samples. COPE and FqMerger were used to merge filtered high-quality paired reads into contigs. BLAST was used to align contigs to IMGT TRBV, TRBD and TRBJ reference genes, with CDR3 defined following IMGT. Any clonotype with a frequency above 0.1% was counted as a highly expanded clone. Repertoire diversity was measured by Shannon entropy, and V-J evenness by the Gini coefficient. A clonotype was considered public if more than one individual shared it. The public reads were reprocessed in TCRdb via fastp at Q25 and MiXCR, keeping in-frame beta chains. Rows with a matching CDR3 protein are joined into one entry that keeps the most common DNA and genes. The V and J calls, along with clone size, are taken from TCRdb and not from the paper's own processing. The sample records about 220,000 distinct CDR3 sequences, around 20% of which are singletons. Roughly 12% of the sample is taken by the ten largest.

This clonotype was counted ten times or more. What this receptor recognizes is not known. Per-base qualities were not stored, and no clone one base away is much larger. These data were also filed under a second study, of T cells in Graves' hyperthyroidism and ophthalmopathy. The second source states: Stable Graves' hyperthyroidism was defined as the absence of progression to ophthalmopathy over 18 months of follow-up. Hyperthyroidism patients were newly diagnosed, had a disease duration of under 2 months, and were aged 18 to 65 years. Patients with uncontrolled infections, other autoimmune diseases, pregnancy or lactation were excluded. Diagnoses relied on clinical symptoms, serum thyroxine and TRAb, thyroid ultrasound and orbital computed tomography. The first round of RT-PCR for the TCR CDR3 was performed with the HTBI primer set and the Qiagen OneStep RT-PCR kit. Most expanded thyroid clonotypes (frequency above 0.001) were also found in blood, which suggests that blood repertoires may mirror thyroid immune responses. A 13 V-J signature model separated ophthalmopathy from stable hyperthyroidism, with around 90% sensitivity and 81.08% specificity in cross-validation and 80%/75% in testing. In validation, progression to ophthalmopathy was predicted by the model with roughly 71% sensitivity and about 72% specificity, a median of approximately 7.1 months before onset. A discovery cohort of about 95 patients, 43 with Graves' ophthalmopathy and 55 to 60 with stable Graves' hyperthyroidism, was used to find distinguishing TCR V-J signatures. Prospective prediction of ophthalmopathy was tested in an independent validation cohort of some 20 hyperthyroidism patients and 15 to 17 patients who later progressed to ophthalmopathy. The roughly 91 discovery patients were randomly divided into training and test sets at a 7:3 ratio. Thyroid tissue and blood T-cell repertoires from about 6 Graves' hyperthyroidism patients were also compared in the study. After sampling, hyperthyroidism patients received methimazole starting at 30 mg daily, and ophthalmopathy patients received high-dose intravenous methylprednisolone. A second multiplex PCR round built the libraries, followed by size selection and purification. Libraries were sequenced paired-end with 100 bp reads on an Illumina HiSeq2000. Raw data were processed with SOAPnuke, discarding reads with adapters, uncalled bases, mean Phred below 15, or no exact constant-primer or identifier match. High-quality paired reads were merged using COPE v1.2.5, and each unique nucleotide sequence was defined as a clonotype. MiTCR v1.1 was used to align the clonotypes against IMGT TRBV, TRBD and TRBJ reference segments. The analysis was restricted to V-J combinations with a frequency above 0.0001, which together covered roughly 99% of the repertoires. The TCS score was defined as F50 (clonal expansion) divided by E x V (chaos), with BLOSUM62-based TCRdist calculated between CDR3 peptides within each V-J. Welch's t-statistics and random forest reduced 450 to 600 V-J features to fewer than 15, which were used in a naive Bayes classifier (R e1071). Sample size was not statistically predetermined, and blinding of investigators to group allocation was not performed. The paper describes TCR Vbeta CDR3 sequencing of about 140 peripheral blood samples, made up of 43 ophthalmopathy patients, approximately 73 hyperthyroidism patients and roughly 17 progressor patients.

This receptor was obtained from a woman in her twenties or thirties with Graves disease. Donor details come from another sample of the same person, matched by shared clones. The chain couples TRBV28 to TRBJ1-2; TRBD1 matches 9 bases in the middle. Sequences were derived from peripheral blood mononuclear cells (PBMCs), sampled at new diagnosis, from a patient treated with antithyroid drugs. The nucleotide sequence reads as follows: TGTGCCAGCAGTCCGGAACTACAGGGGGCGATCTATGGCTACACCTTC. The encoded protein is CASSPELQGAIYGYTF.